These 20 T cell receptor beta chains were all obtained from the same sample, sequenced in a study of blood T cells in healthy people across ages (dated by TCRdb to the mid-2010s). Receptor amplification or capture employed 5' RACE. This sample was sequenced with an Illumina HiSeq 2500. A second PCR of roughly 7 to 11 cycles was performed with a sample-barcoded 5' primer and a J-beta primer mix. TCRdb's own reprocessing of the public reads used fastp at Q25 and MiXCR and kept productive beta chains. Identical CDR3 proteins give one entry, which carries the most common genes and DNA. Within this sample are more than 750,000 distinct CDR3 sequences, with almost 30% of them counted one time only. The top ten constitute roughly 10% of the sample. These same records also appear under a second study, on T cells of mothers and their children.

Input material: blood. Receptors originate from a woman in her thirties or forties in good health.

V gene TRBV28 combines with J gene TRBJ2-3; 9 bases agree with TRBD2. J was trimmed by 6 bases and V by 8 bases; bases with no gene match: 12. CDR1 and CDR2 (germline): MDHEN, SYDVKM. The CDR3 sequence is 15 residues long. The CDR3 DNA follows: TGTGCCAGCCGGATGGGGCTAGCGGGGTATGATACGCAGTATTTT. Translation gives CASRMGLAGYDTQYF.

This clonotype was picked up many times. The genes are TRBV7-2 and TRBJ2-3; D perhaps matches TRBD1 (5 bases). The germline V gene encodes CDR1 SGHTA and CDR2 FQGNSA. With 3 bases removed from V and 5 bases from J, the gap between germline ends came to 15 bases. This CDR3 contains 15 residues. The CDR3: CASSFSRGRGDTQYF. DNA for the CDR3: TGTGCCAGCAGCTTCTCAAGAGGAAGGGGAGATACGCAGTATTTT.

Only a few counts were recorded for this clonotype. The genes are TRBV5-1 and TRBJ1-6, with D maybe TRBD1 (5 bases). Per the germline V gene, CDR1 is SGHRS and CDR2 is YFSETQ. V was shortened by 1 base and J by 4 bases, with 9 bases between the two germline ends. This CDR3 contains 15 residues. The DNA for the CDR3 is TGCGCCAGCAGCTTGAACAGGAGATATAATTCACCCCTCCACTTT. It is translated as CASSLNRRYNSPLHF. Using reference TRBV5-1 and TRBJ1-6 for the parts outside the CDR3, the full variable domain is KAGVTQTPRYLIKTRGQQVTLSCSPISGHRSVSWYQQTPGQGLQFLFEYFSETQRNKGNFPGRFSGRQFSNSRSEMNVSTLELGDSALYLCASSLNRRYNSPLHFGNGTRLTVT.

This clonotype was detected only a few times. This rearrangement joins TRBV20-1 to TRBJ2-6; tentatively, D is TRBD2 (5 bases). CDR3 length equals 19 residues. Germline lookup yields CDR1 DFQATT and CDR2 SNEGSKA (reference sequence). The CDR3 loop reads CSVRDQETNDLPGANVLTF. CDR3 sequence (DNA): TGCAGCGTTAGAGATCAGGAGACTAACGACCTTCCGGGGGCCAACGTCCTGACTTTC.

This clonotype was counted many times. The CDR3 protein is CATSPRGGSQETQYF. The CDR3 DNA reads as TGTGCCACCAGCCCACGCGGGGGGAGCCAAGAGACCCAGTACTTC. This chain joins TRBV15 and TRBJ2-5; 8 nucleotides line up with TRBD2. This CDR3 is built from 15 residues. Germline CDR1 and CDR2: LNHNV and YYDKDF (reference sequence). V dropped 5 bases and J dropped 1; count of bases not matched to a gene: 6.

Of note for this clonotype: Sequence at one end of the junction differs from germline and may be a read error. DNA for the CDR3: TGCAGTGCTAGAGCTTGGACTAGCGGAGTATATCAAGAGGCCCAGTACTTC. Residues: CSARAWTSGVYQEAQYF. V and J are TRBV20-1 and TRBJ2-5, with 10 positions matching TRBD2. This CDR3 has 17 residues. CDR1 DFQATT and CDR2 SNEGSKA come from the germline V gene (reference sequence).

This clonotype was detected ten times or more. V gene TRBV7-8 combines with J gene TRBJ2-7, with 9 positions matching TRBD1. The CDR3 runs to 14 residues. Germline assignment: CDR1 SGHVS and CDR2 FQNEAQ. V lost 5 bases to trimming and J lost 11 bases; unmatched junction nucleotides: 13. CDR3 residues: CASSLRLGQGLEYF. CDR3 coding DNA: TGTGCCAGCAGCCTTAGATTGGGACAGGGATTGGAGTACTTC.

This chain connects TRBV5-6 to TRBJ1-5; weak D call: TRBD1 (5 bases). CDR1 is SGHDT and CDR2 is YYEEEE in the germline V gene. CDR3 size: 13 residues. Trimming removed 3 bases from V and 7 bases from J, with 11 bases in between. The CDR3 sequence: CASSSWGGQPQHF. CDR3 sequence (DNA): TGTGCCAGCAGCTCTTGGGGGGGGCAGCCCCAGCATTTT.

The gene calls are TRBV7-9 and TRBJ1-2; 7 bases are a match to TRBD1. CDR3 length equals 14 residues. J gave up 2 bases and V 5 bases, and 5 bases lay outside the gene matches. Germline lookup yields CDR1 SEHNR and CDR2 FQNEAQ (reference sequence). The CDR3 region has the DNA TGTGCCAGCAGCCACCCGGGACAGAACTATGGCTACACCTTC. Its protein product is CASSHPGQNYGYTF. Looking up the rest from reference TRBV7-9 and TRBJ1-2 gives the full variable domain: DTGVSQNPRHKITKRGQNVTFRCDPISEHNRLYWYRQTLGQGPEFLTYFQNEAQLEKSRLLSDRFSAERPKGSFSTLEIQRTEQGDSAMYLCASSHPGQNYGYTFGSGTRLTVV.

The table lists this clonotype with many counts. The V gene is TRBV29-1, the J gene TRBJ1-1, with D perhaps TRBD1 (6 bases). The CDR3 length is 10 residues. With 4 bases removed from V and 7 bases from J, the gap between germline ends came to 7 bases. Germline V gives CDR1 SQVTM, CDR2 ANQGSEA. The DNA for the CDR3 is TGCAGCGTTGGGACAGTTGAAGCTTTCTTT. Translating gives CSVGTVEAFF. The variable domain in full, with the rest retrieved from reference TRBV29-1 and TRBJ1-1, is SAVISQKPSRDICQRGTSLTIQCQVDSQVTMMFWYRQQPGQSLTLIATANQGSEATYESGFVIDKFPISRPNLTFSTLTVSNMSPEDSSIYLCSVGTVEAFFGQGTRLTVV.

This clonotype was seen a few times. A much larger clone differs from this one at a single base, so this may be a read error. The chain employs TRBV29-1 and TRBJ2-1; D may be TRBD1 or TRBD2 (5 bases each). This CDR3 has 11 amino acids. The germline CDR1 and CDR2 sequences are SQVTM and ANQGSEA. The CDR3: CSVGGTNERFF. The CDR3 nucleotides read TGCAGCGTTGGGGGGACCAATGAGCGGTTCTTC.

The chain couples TRBV5-1 to TRBJ1-1, with 8 positions matching TRBD1. This CDR3 spans 13 amino acids. V trimming: 7 bases; J trimming: 3 bases; junction bases outside the gene matches: 5. The V gene's germline CDR1 is SGHRS and CDR2 YFSETQ. CDR3 nucleotides: TGCGCCAGCCACCTGACAGGGGACACTGAAGCTTTCTTT. Protein product: CASHLTGDTEAFF.

This clonotype was observed a few times. The chain employs TRBV20-1 and TRBJ1-4, with 7 bases fitting TRBD1. The V segment lost 0 bases and the J segment 4 bases; nucleotides outside the gene matches: 5. This CDR3 has 15 residues. Germline CDR1 reads DFQATT; CDR2 reads SNEGSKA (reference sequence). The CDR3 sequence is CSARDKGQYNEKLFF. CDR3 nucleotides: TGCAGTGCTAGAGATAAGGGACAGTATAATGAAAAACTGTTTTTT.

The rearrangement links TRBV7-3 to TRBJ1-2; maybe TRBD1 (6 bases). V lost 5 bases, J lost 5 bases, and 15 bases lay in between. The germline V gene encodes CDR1 SGHTA and CDR2 FQGTGA. This CDR3 comprises 14 residues. The CDR3 DNA reads as TGTGCCAGCAGCCGGGACACCCAGGGATATGGCTACACCTTC. Translated: CASSRDTQGYGYTF.

The chain uses TRBV7-9 and TRBJ1-3; D gene unclear. This CDR3 has 14 residues. Germline CDR1 and CDR2: SEHNR and FQNEAQ (reference sequence). Trimming took off 4 bases at V and 1 base at J, with 8 bases between the two ends. The CDR3, as DNA: TGTGCCAGCAGCTCCGGAGAATCTGGAAACACCATATATTTT. This gives the protein CASSSGESGNTIYF.

In the case of this clonotype: Germline and junction disagree at one end, which may indicate a read error. The V and J genes are TRBV20-1 and TRBJ2-3; tentatively, D is TRBD1 (6 bases). There are 15 residues in the CDR3. Germline CDR1 is DFQATT and CDR2 is SNEGSKA (reference sequence). The CDR3 DNA reads TGCAGTGCCAGCCGTGACAGGATGCGCACAGATACGCGGTATTTT. This codes for CSASRDRMRTDTRYF.

CDR3 region: CATSAWTESRGEQFF. The DNA for the CDR3 is TGCGCCACCTCAGCCTGGACCGAGAGCAGGGGTGAGCAGTTCTTC. The chain employs TRBV5-1 and TRBJ2-1; D is possibly TRBD1 (6 bases). Germline V gene data show CDR1 as SGHRS and CDR2 as YFSETQ. V was trimmed by 9 bases and J by 9 bases, leaving 25 bases between them. The CDR3 is 15 residues long.

This clonotype was recorded a few times. The chain joins TRBV4-1 to TRBJ2-3; D unclear. V lost 1 base to trimming and J lost 4 bases, with 9 bases between them. The CDR3 sequence is 14 residues long. CDR1 MGHRA and CDR2 YSYEKL come from the germline V gene. The CDR3 DNA reads TGCGCCAGCAGCCAAGGGATAGCCCCAGATACGCAGTATTTT. Its translation: CASSQGIAPDTQYF.

This clonotype appeared many times. The chain recombines TRBV15 with TRBJ2-5; D is uncertain. The CDR3 has 12 residues. Germline V gene sequence: CDR1 LNHNV, CDR2 YYDKDF (reference sequence). V was pared by 1 base and J by 5 bases, with 5 bases between. The CDR3 loop is CATSRVGETQYF. Written as DNA, the CDR3 is TGTGCCACCAGCAGAGTGGGCGAGACCCAGTACTTC.

This clonotype was counted a few times. V is TRBV6-5 and J is TRBJ2-1; D may match TRBD1 or TRBD2 (6 bases each). This CDR3 is built from 15 residues. The germline gives CDR1 MNHEY, CDR2 SVGAGI. Trimming left V 4 bases short and J 5 bases short, with 15 bases between. The CDR3 loop is CASSSPGRGHNEQFF. CDR3 DNA sequence: TGTGCCAGCAGTTCCCCGGGCCGGGGGCACAATGAGCAGTTCTTC.